This T cell receptor (beta chain) was profiled in a study of blood T cell repertoires in COVID-19. Study-wide background: Samples representing acute and convalescent COVID-19 were sourced from the United States, Italy and Spain. The analysed material was cDNA or gDNA that came from T cells, B-cell-depleted T cells, or PBMCs.

Authors' data handling: Estimation of nucleated cell counts relied on the amplification of reference gene primers. Libraries were prepared by immunoSEQ multiplex PCR; TCRdb keeps only in-frame clonotypes and omits some of them. That table is the source of V, J and clone size, and D and trimming were worked out from the DNA. The profile shows 130,000 to 150,000 clones, approximately 89% of them singletons. The germline V gene encodes CDR1 KGHSH and CDR2 LQKENI. The V and J ends lost 2 bases and 5 bases respectively, with 12 bases between them. CDR3 length equals 14 residues. The sequenced sample consisted of peripheral blood. The origin of this receptor is a woman aged 45-65 years with acute or convalescent COVID-19. The rearrangement joins TRBV18 to TRBJ2-5; weak D call: TRBD1 (5 bases). CDR3 in amino acids: CASSPIDQGETQYF. For the CDR3, the DNA is TGTGCCAGCTCACCAATTGACCAGGGCGAGACCCAGTACTTC.